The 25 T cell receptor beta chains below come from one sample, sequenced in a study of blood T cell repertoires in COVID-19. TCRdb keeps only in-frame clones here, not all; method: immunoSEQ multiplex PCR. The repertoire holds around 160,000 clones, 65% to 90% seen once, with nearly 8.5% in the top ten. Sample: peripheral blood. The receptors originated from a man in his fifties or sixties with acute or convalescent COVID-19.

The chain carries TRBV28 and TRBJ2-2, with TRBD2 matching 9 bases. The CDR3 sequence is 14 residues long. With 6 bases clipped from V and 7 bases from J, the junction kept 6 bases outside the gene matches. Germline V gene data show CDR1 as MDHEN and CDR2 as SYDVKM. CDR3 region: CASSLAGADGELFF. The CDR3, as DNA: TGTGCCAGCAGCTTAGCGGGAGCGGACGGGGAGCTGTTTTTT. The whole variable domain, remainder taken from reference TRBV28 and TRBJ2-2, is DVKVTQSSRYLVKRTGEKVFLECVQDMDHENMFWYRQDPGLGLRLIYFSYDVKMKEKGDIPEGYSVSREKKERFSLILESASTNQTSMYLCASSLAGADGELFFGEGSRLTVL.

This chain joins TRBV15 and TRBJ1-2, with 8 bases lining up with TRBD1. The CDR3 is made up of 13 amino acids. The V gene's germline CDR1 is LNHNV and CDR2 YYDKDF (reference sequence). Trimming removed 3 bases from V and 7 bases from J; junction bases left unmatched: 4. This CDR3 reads CATSRTGVSGYTF. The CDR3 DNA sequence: TGTGCCACCAGCAGGACAGGGGTTAGTGGCTACACCTTC. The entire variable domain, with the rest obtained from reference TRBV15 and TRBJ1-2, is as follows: DAMVIQNPRYQVTQFGKPVTLSCSQTLNHNVMYWYQQKSSQAPKLLFHYYDKDFNNEADTPDNFQSRRPNTSFCFLDIRSPGLGDTAMYLCATSRTGVSGYTFGSGTRLTVV.

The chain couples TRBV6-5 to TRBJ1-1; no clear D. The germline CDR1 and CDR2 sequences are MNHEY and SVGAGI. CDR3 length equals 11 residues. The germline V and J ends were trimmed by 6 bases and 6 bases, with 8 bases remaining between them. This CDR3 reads CASRTRSEAFF. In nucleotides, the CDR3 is TGTGCCAGCAGGACAAGGTCTGAAGCTTTCTTT.

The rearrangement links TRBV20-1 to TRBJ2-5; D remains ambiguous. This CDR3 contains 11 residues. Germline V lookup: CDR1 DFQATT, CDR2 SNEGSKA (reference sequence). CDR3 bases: TGCACCATCAGGTACCAAGAGACCCAGTACTTC. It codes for CTIRYQETQYF.

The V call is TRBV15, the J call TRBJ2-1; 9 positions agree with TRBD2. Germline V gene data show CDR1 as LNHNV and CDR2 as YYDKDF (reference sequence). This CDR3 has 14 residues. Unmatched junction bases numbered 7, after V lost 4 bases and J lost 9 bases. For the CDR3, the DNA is TGTGCCACCAGCACCGACTATAGCGGGGGTGAGCAGTTCTTC. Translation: CATSTDYSGGEQFF. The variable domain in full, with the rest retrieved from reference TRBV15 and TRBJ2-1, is DAMVIQNPRYQVTQFGKPVTLSCSQTLNHNVMYWYQQKSSQAPKLLFHYYDKDFNNEADTPDNFQSRRPNTSFCFLDIRSPGLGDTAMYLCATSTDYSGGEQFFGPGTRLTVL.

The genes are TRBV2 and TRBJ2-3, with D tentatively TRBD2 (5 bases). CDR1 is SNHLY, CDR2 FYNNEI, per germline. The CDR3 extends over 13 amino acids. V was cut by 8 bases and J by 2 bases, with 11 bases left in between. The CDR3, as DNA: TGTGCCAGCCGGGAAAATCCCACAGATACGCAGTATTTT. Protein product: CASRENPTDTQYF. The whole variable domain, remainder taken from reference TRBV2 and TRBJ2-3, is EPEVTQTPSHQVTQMGQEVILRCVPISNHLYFYWYRQILGQKVEFLVSFYNNEISEKSEIFDDQFSVERPDGSNFTLKIRSTKLEDSAMYFCASRENPTDTQYFGPGTRLTVL.

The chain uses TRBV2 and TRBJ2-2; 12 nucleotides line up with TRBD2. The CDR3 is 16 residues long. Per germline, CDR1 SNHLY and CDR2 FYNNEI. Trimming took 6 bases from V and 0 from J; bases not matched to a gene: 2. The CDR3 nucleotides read TGTGCCAGCAGCAGACTAGCGGGGGCGAACACCGGGGAGCTGTTTTTT. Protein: CASSRLAGANTGELFF.

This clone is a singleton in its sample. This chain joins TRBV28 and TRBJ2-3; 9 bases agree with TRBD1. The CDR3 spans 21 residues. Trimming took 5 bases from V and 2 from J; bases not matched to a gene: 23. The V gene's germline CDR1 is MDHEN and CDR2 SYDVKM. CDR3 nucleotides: TGTGCCAGCAGTAACCTACAGGGGGCCTCAGCGGCTAGCGGTATCACAGATACGCAGTATTTT. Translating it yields CASSNLQGASAASGITDTQYF.

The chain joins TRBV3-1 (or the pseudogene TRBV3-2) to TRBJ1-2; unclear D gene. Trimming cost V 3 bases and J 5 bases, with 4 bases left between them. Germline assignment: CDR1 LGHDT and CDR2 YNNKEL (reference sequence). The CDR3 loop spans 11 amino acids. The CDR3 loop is CASSHKYGYTF. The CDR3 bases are TGTGCCAGCAGCCATAAATATGGCTACACCTTC.

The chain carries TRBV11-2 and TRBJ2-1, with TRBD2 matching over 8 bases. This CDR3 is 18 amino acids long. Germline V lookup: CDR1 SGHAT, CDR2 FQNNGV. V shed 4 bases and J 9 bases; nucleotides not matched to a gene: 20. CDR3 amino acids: CASSSHATGGPAGREQFF. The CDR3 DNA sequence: TGTGCCAGCAGCTCGCATGCGACGGGAGGGCCCGCGGGGCGTGAGCAGTTCTTC. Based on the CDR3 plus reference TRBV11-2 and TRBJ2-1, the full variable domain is EAGVAQSPRYKIIEKRQSVAFWCNPISGHATLYWYQQILGQGPKLLIQFQNNGVVDDSQLPKDRFSAERLKGVDSTLKIQPAKLEDSAVYLCASSSHATGGPAGREQFFGPGTRLTVL.

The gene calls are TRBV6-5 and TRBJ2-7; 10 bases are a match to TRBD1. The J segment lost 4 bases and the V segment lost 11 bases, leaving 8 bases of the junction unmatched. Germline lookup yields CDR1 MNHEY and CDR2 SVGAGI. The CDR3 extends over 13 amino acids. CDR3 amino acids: CASLDRGRYEQYF. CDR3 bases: TGTGCCTCCCTCGACAGGGGGCGATACGAGCAGTACTTC.

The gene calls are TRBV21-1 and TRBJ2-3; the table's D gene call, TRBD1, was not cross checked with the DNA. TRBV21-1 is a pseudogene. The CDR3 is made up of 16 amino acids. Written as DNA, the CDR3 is TGTGCCACCAGTTGGGGGCTTTTGCGGTGCACAGATACGCAGTATTTT. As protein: CATSWGLLRCTDTQYF.

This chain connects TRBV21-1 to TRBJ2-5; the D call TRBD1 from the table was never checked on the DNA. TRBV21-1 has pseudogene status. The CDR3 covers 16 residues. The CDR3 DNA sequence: TGTGCCAGCAGCAGCATAACAGGGGCTCCGCGAGAGACCCAGTACTTC. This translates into CASSSITGAPRETQYF.

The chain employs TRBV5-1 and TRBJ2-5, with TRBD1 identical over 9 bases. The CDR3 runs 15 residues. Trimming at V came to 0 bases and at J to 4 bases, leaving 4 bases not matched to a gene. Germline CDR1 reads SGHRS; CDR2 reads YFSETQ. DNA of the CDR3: TGCGCCAGCAGCTTGGCGGGACAGGGTTTAGAGACCCAGTACTTC. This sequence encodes CASSLAGQGLETQYF.

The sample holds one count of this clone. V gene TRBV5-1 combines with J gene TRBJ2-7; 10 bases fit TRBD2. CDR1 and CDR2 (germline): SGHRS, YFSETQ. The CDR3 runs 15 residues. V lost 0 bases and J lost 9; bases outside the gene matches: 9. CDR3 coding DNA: TGCGCCAGCAGCTTGGAAGCTAGCGGGAGTGTTTCGCAGTACTTC. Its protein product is CASSLEASGSVSQYF.

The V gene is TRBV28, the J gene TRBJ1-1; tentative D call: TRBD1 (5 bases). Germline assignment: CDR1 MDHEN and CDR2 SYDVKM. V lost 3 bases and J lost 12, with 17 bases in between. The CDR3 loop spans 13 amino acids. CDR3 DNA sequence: TGTGCCAGCAGTTTCTTATCGGGGGGTGGGACTTTCTTT. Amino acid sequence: CASSFLSGGGTFF. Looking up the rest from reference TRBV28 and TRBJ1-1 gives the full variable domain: DVKVTQSSRYLVKRTGEKVFLECVQDMDHENMFWYRQDPGLGLRLIYFSYDVKMKEKGDIPEGYSVSREKKERFSLILESASTNQTSMYLCASSFLSGGGTFFGQGTRLTVV.

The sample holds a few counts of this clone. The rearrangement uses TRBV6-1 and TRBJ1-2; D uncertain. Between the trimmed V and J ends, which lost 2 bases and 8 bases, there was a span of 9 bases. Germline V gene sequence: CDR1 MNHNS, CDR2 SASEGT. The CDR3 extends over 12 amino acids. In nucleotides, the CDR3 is TGTGCCAGCAGTGAAACGGGGTCCGGCTACACCTTC. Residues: CASSETGSGYTF.

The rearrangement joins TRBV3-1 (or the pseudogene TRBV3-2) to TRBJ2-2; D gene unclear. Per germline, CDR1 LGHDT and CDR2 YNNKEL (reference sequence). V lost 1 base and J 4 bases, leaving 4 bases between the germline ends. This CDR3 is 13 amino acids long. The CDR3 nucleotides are TGTGCCAGCAGCCAAGGCGCCACCGGGGAGCTGTTTTTT. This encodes CASSQGATGELFF.

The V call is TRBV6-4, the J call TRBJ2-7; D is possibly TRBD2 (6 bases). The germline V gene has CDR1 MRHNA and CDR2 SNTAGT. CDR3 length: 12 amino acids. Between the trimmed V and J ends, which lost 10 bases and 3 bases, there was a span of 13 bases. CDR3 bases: TGTGCCATCACCAGGGAGGACTACGAGCAGTACTTC. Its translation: CAITREDYEQYF.

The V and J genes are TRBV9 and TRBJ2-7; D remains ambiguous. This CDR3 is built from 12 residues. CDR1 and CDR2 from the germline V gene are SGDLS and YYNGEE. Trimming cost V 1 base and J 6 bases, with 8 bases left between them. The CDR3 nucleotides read TGTGCCAGCAGCGTACTGCCCGGCGAGCAGTACTTC. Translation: CASSVLPGEQYF.

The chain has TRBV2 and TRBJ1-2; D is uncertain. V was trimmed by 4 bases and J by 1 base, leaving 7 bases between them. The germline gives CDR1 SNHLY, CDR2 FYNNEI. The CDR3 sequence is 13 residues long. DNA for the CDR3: TGTGCCAGCAGTGTACGGGGTAACTATGGCTACACCTTC. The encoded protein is CASSVRGNYGYTF.

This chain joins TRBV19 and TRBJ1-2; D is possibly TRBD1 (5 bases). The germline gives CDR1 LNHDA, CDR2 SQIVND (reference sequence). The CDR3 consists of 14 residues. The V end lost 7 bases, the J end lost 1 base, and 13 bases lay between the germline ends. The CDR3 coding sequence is TGTGCCAGTAAACCCAGGGAACTTAACTATGGCTACACCTTC. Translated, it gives CASKPRELNYGYTF.

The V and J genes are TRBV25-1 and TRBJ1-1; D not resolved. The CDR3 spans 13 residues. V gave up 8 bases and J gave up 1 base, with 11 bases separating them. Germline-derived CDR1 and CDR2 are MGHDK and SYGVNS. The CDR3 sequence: CASRGGGNTEAFF. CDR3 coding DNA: TGTGCCAGCCGGGGTGGAGGGAACACTGAAGCTTTCTTT.

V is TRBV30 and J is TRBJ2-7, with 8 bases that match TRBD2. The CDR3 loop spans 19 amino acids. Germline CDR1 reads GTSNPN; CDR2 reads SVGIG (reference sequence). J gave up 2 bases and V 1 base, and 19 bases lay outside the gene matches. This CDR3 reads CAWSAISSGSTAGPYEQYF. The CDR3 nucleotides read TGTGCCTGGAGTGCTATCTCTAGCGGGTCGACAGCCGGACCCTACGAGCAGTACTTC.

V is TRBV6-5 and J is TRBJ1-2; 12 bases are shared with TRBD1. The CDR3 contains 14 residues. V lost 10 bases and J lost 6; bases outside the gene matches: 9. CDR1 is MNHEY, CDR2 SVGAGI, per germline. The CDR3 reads CATVRGTGGHGYTF. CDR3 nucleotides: TGTGCCACTGTACGGGGGACAGGGGGCCATGGCTACACCTTC.